The rows below give T cell receptor beta chains drawn from one sample of a study of blood T cells in healthy people across ages. Using its own MiXCR run on the 5' RACE reads, TCRdb lists one record per CDR3 protein. The table records about 2 million distinct CDR3 sequences, about 50% of them present only once. Sequenced: blood. Every receptor here comes from a woman between 40 and 50 years old in good health. Both conserved end residues are part of each CDR3. Each record gives: J gene, clone size, D gene, V gene, CDR3 protein, CDR3 DNA. A D gene is named only where the DNA matches it firmly. Clone sizes are given selectively: once, few, many, or a class where the clone is expanded.

TRBJ2-3,few,NA,TRBV7-2,CASSLDFGASSTDTQYF,TGTGCCAGCAGCCTGGACTTCGGAGCCTCTAGCACAGATACGCAGTATTTT
TRBJ2-3,NA,NA,TRBV20-1,CSAGPGGDTQYF,TGCAGTGCTGGCCCTGGTGGCGATACGCAGTATTTT
TRBJ1-6,NA,NA,TRBV6-2/TRBV6-3,CASSYSIRGPQFNSPLHF,TGTGCCAGCAGTTACTCGATCCGAGGCCCTCAATTTAATTCACCCCTCCACTTT
TRBJ2-3,NA,NA,TRBV6-1,CASSERWGSTDTQYF,TGTGCCAGCAGTGAGAGGTGGGGGAGCACAGATACGCAGTATTTT
TRBJ1-2,once,NA,TRBV29-1,CSVPKSQGLAGYTF,TGCAGCGTCCCAAAATCTCAGGGTTTGGCTGGCTACACCTTC
TRBJ1-4,NA,NA,TRBV7-6,CASSKRGLATNEKLFF,TGTGCCAGCAGCAAAAGGGGTTTGGCAACTAATGAAAAACTGTTTTTT
TRBJ1-6,NA,TRBD1,TRBV14,CASSQDVGTGYSPLHF,TGTGCCAGCAGCCAAGATGTCGGGACAGGGTATTCACCCCTCCACTTT
TRBJ1-2,NA,NA,TRBV20-1,CSATVGLELVGYTF,TGCAGTGCTACGGTGGGACTGGAACTAGTCGGCTACACCTTC
TRBJ1-6,few,NA,TRBV20-1,CSARKYNSPLHF,TGCAGTGCTAGAAAGTATAATTCACCCCTCCACTTT
TRBJ2-5,NA,NA,TRBV11-2,CASTPQAQARETQYF,TGTGCCAGCACCCCACAGGCGCAGGCCAGGGAGACCCAGTACTTC
TRBJ1-2,NA,NA,TRBV6-2/TRBV6-3,CASRDLANYGYTF,TGTGCCAGCCGGGACTTAGCTAACTATGGCTACACCTTC
TRBJ1-6,NA,NA,TRBV7-9,CASSGTTGSPLHF,TGTGCCAGCTCTGGGACCACCGGTTCACCCCTCCACTTT
TRBJ2-7,few,NA,TRBV6-2/TRBV6-3,CASSYTTGYEQYF,TGTGCCAGCAGTTACACTACGGGTTACGAGCAGTACTTC
TRBJ2-7,NA,NA,TRBV2,CASSGGGQGGYEQYF,TGTGCCAGCAGTGGAGGGGGGCAGGGGGGCTACGAGCAGTACTTC
TRBJ2-1,NA,NA,TRBV20-1,CSARVSTQETQFF,TGCAGTGCTAGAGTGTCTACCCAAGAGACCCAGTTCTTC
TRBJ1-5,NA,TRBD1,TRBV10-2,CASRDRVGYQPQHF,TGCGCCAGCAGAGACAGGGTAGGATACCAGCCCCAGCATTTT
TRBJ2-3,NA,NA,TRBV9,CASSVEGGPDTQYF,TGTGCCAGCAGCGTAGAGGGGGGTCCAGATACGCAGTATTTT
TRBJ2-5,NA,TRBD2,TRBV28,CASTLRGEQYF,TGTGCCAGCACCCTTCGGGGGGAGCAGTACTTC
TRBJ2-3,few,NA,TRBV4-1,CASSQERLASDTQYF,TGCGCCAGCAGCCAAGAAAGGCTAGCATCCGATACGCAGTATTTT
TRBJ1-1,NA,TRBD1,TRBV4-2,CASSQADRGAEAFF,TGTGCCAGCAGCCAGGCCGACAGGGGGGCCGAAGCTTTCTTT
TRBJ1-4,NA,TRBD1,TRBV13,CASSYPRDRGPNEKLFF,TGTGCCAGCAGCTACCCCCGGGACAGGGGTCCCAATGAAAAACTGTTTTTT
TRBJ2-7,NA,NA,TRBV28,CASSLWAEQYF,TGTGCCAGCAGTTTGTGGGCCGAGCAGTACTTC
TRBJ1-4,NA,NA,TRBV19,CASSVTSGEGEKLFF,TGTGCCAGTAGTGTGACATCAGGGGAGGGAGAAAAACTGTTTTTT
TRBJ2-3,NA,NA,TRBV28,CASSKTRGTDTQYF,TGTGCCAGCAGTAAAACCAGGGGTACAGATACGCAGTATTTT
TRBJ2-7,NA,NA,TRBV27,CASSINPTGIGAYEQYF,TGTGCCAGCAGCATCAACCCGACCGGGATCGGTGCCTACGAGCAGTACTTC
TRBJ1-2,NA,TRBD1,TRBV7-9,CASIISRDRDSTDYGYTF,TGTGCCAGCATAATTTCCCGGGACAGGGATTCCACAGACTATGGCTACACCTTC
TRBJ2-4,few,NA,TRBV20-1,CSASPDSKNIQYF,TGCAGTGCTTCGCCAGACAGTAAAAACATTCAGTACTTC
TRBJ2-7,few,NA,TRBV21-1,CASSKDGRYEQYF,TGTGCCAGCAGCAAAGACGGTCGTTACGAGCAGTACTTC
TRBJ1-1,NA,TRBD1,TRBV4-3,CASSQGTGPNTEAFF,TGCGCCAGCAGCCAAGGGACAGGACCGAACACTGAAGCTTTCTTT
TRBJ2-2,NA,NA,TRBV7-9,CASSLGDPWAGELFF,TGTGCCAGCAGCTTAGGTGACCCCTGGGCCGGGGAGCTGTTTTTT
TRBJ2-4,NA,NA,TRBV4-2,CASSQDEQSSPLAKNIQYF,TGTGCCAGCAGCCAAGATGAGCAGAGCTCACCTCTAGCCAAAAACATTCAGTACTTC
TRBJ1-5,NA,NA,TRBV6-2/TRBV6-3,CASRRDQAWGPQHF,TGTGCCAGCCGGAGGGACCAAGCCTGGGGGCCCCAGCATTTT
TRBJ2-1,NA,TRBD2,TRBV20-1,CSAPQPGGGRYNEQFF,TGCAGTGCACCCCAACCCGGGGGGGGCAGGTACAATGAGCAGTTCTTC
TRBJ2-5,many,NA,TRBV4-2,CASSQDYGETQYF,TGTGCCAGCAGCCAAGATTACGGGGAGACCCAGTACTTC
TRBJ2-6,NA,NA,TRBV19,CASSRDAGTGANVLTF,TGTGCCAGTAGTCGAGACGCAGGTACCGGGGCCAACGTCCTGACTTTC
TRBJ2-1,NA,NA,TRBV27,CASSPACEQFF,TGTGCCAGCAGTCCCGCTTGCGAGCAGTTCTTC
TRBJ2-1,NA,NA,TRBV7-3,CASRPDAGNEQFF,TGTGCCAGCAGACCCGATGCCGGCAATGAGCAGTTCTTC
TRBJ2-3,few,NA,TRBV10-2,CASSEVAAFTDTQYF,TGCGCCAGCAGTGAGGTAGCGGCGTTCACAGATACGCAGTATTTT
TRBJ2-3,NA,NA,TRBV4-3,CASSHGTSTDTQYF,TGCGCCAGCAGCCACGGGACGAGCACAGATACGCAGTATTTT
TRBJ2-3,many,NA,TRBV20-1,CSARGTAYLDTQYF,TGCAGTGCTAGAGGGACCGCCTATTTAGATACGCAGTATTTT
TRBJ1-2,few,NA,TRBV6-1,CASSEGATGRGGYTF,TGTGCCAGCAGTGAAGGTGCGACAGGCCGCGGTGGCTACACCTTC
TRBJ1-2,once,NA,TRBV7-2,CASSLGSWNYGYTF,TGTGCCAGCAGCTTAGGCAGTTGGAACTATGGCTACACCTTC
TRBJ2-3,few,TRBD2,TRBV7-3,CASSLMAGGQADTQYF,TGTGCCAGCAGCTTAATGGCGGGGGGGCAGGCAGATACGCAGTATTTT
TRBJ2-7,NA,TRBD1,TRBV5-1,CASSPGTGGFSSYERYF,TGCGCCAGCAGCCCCGGGACAGGGGGCTTTTCCTCCTACGAGCGGTACTTC
TRBJ2-5,many,NA,TRBV4-2,CASSTGDQETQYF,TGTGCCAGCAGTACCGGGGACCAAGAGACCCAGTACTTC
TRBJ2-7,few,TRBD1,TRBV6-5,CASSYSLHRDRQELAQYF,TGTGCCAGCAGTTACTCGCTCCACCGGGACAGGCAAGAGCTAGCCCAGTACTTC